A selection of T cell receptor beta chains follows, all from one sample in a study of HIV-infected children after antiretroviral therapy interruption. One entry per CDR3 protein, called by TCRdb with MiXCR from the 3' RACE reads. Of about 89,000 distinct CDR3 sequences listed, about 7.2% are singletons. The source was CD45RA+ CD4+ T cells from PBMCs, pooled from several time points, collected from a donor given antiretroviral therapy, either interrupted or continuous. The source is a pool of human donors with HIV. Each CDR3 is given with its conserved first and last residue. The order of the fields is V gene, J gene, CDR3 protein.

>TRBV7-3|TRBJ2-7
CASSSQPGTGEQYF
>TRBV3-1|TRBJ2-2
CASSRKVVSTGELFF
>TRBV11-2|TRBJ1-1
CASSPGQPSTEAFF
>TRBV9|TRBJ2-7
CASSVTAGVSEQYF
>TRBV6-5|TRBJ1-6
CASGKSSYNSPLHF
>TRBV11-2|TRBJ1-1
CASTLLRDSYTYTEAFF
>TRBV12-3/TRBV12-4|TRBJ2-3
CASSRKIDSGQSTDTQYF
>TRBV18|TRBJ1-1
CASSRQKGGYTEAFF
>TRBV3-1|TRBJ2-3
CASSQDLRTDTQYF
>TRBV20-1|TRBJ2-3
CSARSGSTQYF
>TRBV27|TRBJ2-1
CASIRAIRSSYNEQFF
>TRBV29-1|TRBJ2-3
CSVAVTDTQYF